One and the same sample provided the 11 T cell receptor beta chains below, sequenced in a study of blood T cell repertoires in COVID-19. Only in-frame clones appear in the TCRdb table, and some are missing; sequencing was by immunoSEQ multiplex PCR. The table shows a few hundred thousand clones, with about 91% occurring only once. Sequenced sample: peripheral blood. The receptors here all came from a woman aged 25 to 39 with COVID-19, enrolled during active disease.

The chain employs TRBV24-1 and TRBJ1-5; 11 positions agree with TRBD1. Germline V gene sequence: CDR1 KGHDR, CDR2 SFDVKD. Losses at the gene ends were 3 bases for V and 3 bases for J; bases not matched to a gene: 15. The CDR3 spans 20 residues. The CDR3 sequence: CATSDPTLTGQGVPNQPQHF. In DNA form, the CDR3 reads TGTGCCACCAGTGATCCTACACTCACGGGACAGGGGGTACCCAATCAGCCCCAGCATTTT.

There are a few counts of this clone. V and J are TRBV4-3 and TRBJ1-2; D may be TRBD1 (5 bases). Deletions cut 4 bases from V and 2 bases from J, with 8 bases between. Germline V gene data show CDR1 as LGHNA and CDR2 as YSLEER. The CDR3 spans 13 residues. CDR3 coding DNA: TGCGCCAGCAGCCGCGCAGGGAACTATGGCTACACCTTC. Protein product: CASSRAGNYGYTF.

The V and J genes are TRBV27 and TRBJ2-7, with D possibly matching TRBD2 (6 bases). Germline values: CDR1 MNHEY, CDR2 SMNVEV (reference sequence). This CDR3 region has 16 residues. V lost 4 bases to trimming and J lost 2 bases, with 18 bases between them. CDR3 sequence reads: CASSSGGPPRAYEQYF. CDR3 nucleotide sequence: TGTGCCAGCAGTTCCGGGGGACCTCCCAGAGCCTACGAGCAGTACTTC.

V gene TRBV4-1 combines with J gene TRBJ1-5; 7 bases map to TRBD1. V lost 4 bases and J lost 4; bases outside the gene matches: 1. This CDR3 is 13 amino acids long. Per germline, CDR1 MGHRA and CDR2 YSYEKL. The CDR3 nucleotides read TGCGCCAGCAGCCCCAGGGGGAATCAGCCCCAGCATTTT. Encoded protein: CASSPRGNQPQHF.

V and J are TRBV18 and TRBJ1-4, with D uncertain. The V and J ends lost 6 bases and 5 bases respectively, with 10 bases between them. CDR1 and CDR2 from the germline V gene are KGHSH and LQKENI. This CDR3 contains 13 residues. The CDR3 loop reads CASSLGANEKLFF. CDR3 nucleotides: TGTGCCAGCTCGCTGGGAGCGAATGAAAAACTGTTTTTT.

The J gene is TRBJ2-3, the V gene TRBV30; D unresolved. The CDR3 has 12 residues. CDR1 and CDR2 from the germline V gene are GTSNPN and SVGIG (reference sequence). V lost 0 bases to trimming and J lost 7 bases, with 8 bases between them. The CDR3 nucleotides are TGTGCCTGGAGTGTGTACAAATATACGCAGTATTTT. Protein: CAWSVYKYTQYF.

The chain combines TRBV7-2 with TRBJ2-7; no clear D gene. This CDR3 comprises 14 residues. Trimming cost V 7 bases and J 2 bases, with 15 bases left between them. The germline V gene has CDR1 SGHTA and CDR2 FQGNSA. The DNA for the CDR3 is TGTGCCAGCACCAACAAGAATTTCCCCTACGAGCAGTACTTC. This codes for CASTNKNFPYEQYF.

The chain has TRBV19 and TRBJ2-5; 7 bases map to TRBD2. Germline V lookup: CDR1 LNHDA, CDR2 SQIVND (reference sequence). The length of the CDR3 is 15 residues. The ends lost 3 bases at V and 5 bases at J; junction bases unmatched: 9. The CDR3 spells CASSIVGGPTETQYF. Written as DNA, the CDR3 is TGTGCCAGTAGTATTGTGGGAGGGCCGACGGAGACCCAGTACTTC.

V gene TRBV7-8 combines with J gene TRBJ2-7; TRBD2 matches 9 bases. Germline V CDR1 and CDR2: SGHVS, FQNEAQ. The CDR3 covers 16 residues. After removal of 1 base from V and 4 bases from J, the junction contained 8 bases not matched to a gene. CDR3 in DNA: TGTGCCAGCAGCTTAGGAGGGACTAGCCACTCTTACGAGCAGTACGTC. It specifies CASSLGGTSHSYEQYV.

The V call is TRBV7-9, the J call TRBJ1-4; possibly TRBD1 for D (5 bases). Germline CDR1 reads SEHNR; CDR2 reads FQNEAQ (reference sequence). The CDR3 sequence is 14 residues long. Deletions cut 5 bases from V and 7 bases from J, with 14 bases between. Written as DNA, the CDR3 is TGTGCCAGCAGCCTACAATCAGGGTCTGAAAAACTGTTTTTT. Protein: CASSLQSGSEKLFF.

J is TRBJ2-1 and V is TRBV11-3; 12 bases agree with TRBD2. The CDR3 loop spans 17 amino acids. Germline V CDR1 and CDR2: SGHNT, YENEEA. The junction had 9 bases not matched to a gene; V was cut back by 1 base and J by 8 bases. The CDR3 spells CASSLGSTSGGLDEQFF. The CDR3, as DNA: TGTGCCAGCAGCTTAGGCTCGACTAGCGGGGGTTTGGATGAGCAGTTCTTC.